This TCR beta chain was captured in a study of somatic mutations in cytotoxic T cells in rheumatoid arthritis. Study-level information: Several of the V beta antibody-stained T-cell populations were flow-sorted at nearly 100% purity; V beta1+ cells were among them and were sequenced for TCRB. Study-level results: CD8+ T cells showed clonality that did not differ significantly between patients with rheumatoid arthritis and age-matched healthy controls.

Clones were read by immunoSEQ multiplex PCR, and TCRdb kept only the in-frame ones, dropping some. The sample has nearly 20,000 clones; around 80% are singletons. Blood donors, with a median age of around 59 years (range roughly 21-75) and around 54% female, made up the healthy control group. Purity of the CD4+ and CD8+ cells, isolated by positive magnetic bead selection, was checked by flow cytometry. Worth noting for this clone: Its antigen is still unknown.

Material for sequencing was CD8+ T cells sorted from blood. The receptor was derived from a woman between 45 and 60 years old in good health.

As DNA, the CDR3 is TGTGCCAGCAGGGGACAGGGGAGGTACGAGCAGTACTTC. Protein sequence: CASRGQGRYEQYF. The rearrangement joins TRBV6-1 to TRBJ2-7; TRBD1 matches at 10 bases. V lost 6 bases and J lost 4; bases outside the gene matches: 3. The CDR3 contains 13 residues. The germline gives CDR1 MNHNS, CDR2 SASEGT.